Sequencing of this T cell receptor (beta chain) was carried out in a study of blood T cells in healthy people across ages. Next came a second PCR, run for about 7 to 11 cycles, which used a sample-barcoded 5' primer along with a J-beta primer mix. TCRdb fed the 5' RACE reads into MiXCR, producing one record per CDR3 protein. The sample yields 1.5 million to 2 million distinct CDR3 sequences, around 48% seen once. Germline values: CDR1 MGHRA, CDR2 YSYEKL. This CDR3 spans 20 amino acids. V was clipped by 1 base and J by 2 bases; unmatched bases: 17. This chain connects TRBV4-1 to TRBJ1-2; 9 nucleotides line up with TRBD1. The receptor was derived from a middle-aged woman in good health. The source material was blood. The CDR3 protein is CASSQGSEMGQGRANYGYTF. The CDR3 DNA follows: TGCGCCAGCAGCCAAGGGTCTGAGATGGGACAGGGCAGGGCGAACTATGGCTACACCTTC.